This T cell receptor beta chain is from a study of OX40 agonist ivuxolimab in advanced cancers. Data came from immunoSEQ multiplex PCR; TCRdb stores just in-frame clones and leaves some out. The repertoire holds 70,000 to 80,000 clones, with approximately 90% as singletons. With respect to this clone: Antigen: not known.

The CDR3 has 15 residues. Germline loops: CDR1 MNHEY, CDR2 SVGAGI. Unmatched junction bases numbered 11, after V lost 2 bases and J lost 13 bases. The study, taken as a whole, reports: On average, a greater number of expanded clones characterised CD8+ T cells relative to CD4+.

The TCR sequence derives from an adult with an advanced solid tumor such as melanoma, head and neck, liver or kidney cancer. The V gene is TRBV6-5, the J gene TRBJ1-4, with 9 bases matching TRBD1. Sequencing was performed on CD4+ or CD8+ T cells sorted from blood, taken in a trial of the OX40 agonist ivuxolimab. The CDR3 DNA sequence: TGTGCCAGCAGTTACCTCGGGACAGGGCGGTGGGGACTGTTTTTT. This sequence encodes CASSYLGTGRWGLFF.